The 6 T cell receptor beta chains given below trace back to one sample, sequenced in a study of cytomegalovirus exposure and HLA in healthy donors. PCR was performed using 60 Vbeta and 13 Jbeta primers. The table came from immunoSEQ multiplex PCR; TCRdb's copy has only in-frame clones and leaves some out. This sample has fewer than 130,000 clones; 60% to 85% occur once, and the top ten carry roughly 5.6%. Sample: PBMCs. The receptors were gathered from a female donor in good health and CMV-seropositive.

CDR3 DNA: TGCGCCAGCAGTGAAAGTTTGGGAGCGGGGAATCGGAACACCGGGGAGCTGTTTTTT. Its protein product is CASSESLGAGNRNTGELFF. This rearrangement joins TRBV5-1 to TRBJ2-2, with 7 bases fitting TRBD2. V lost 5 bases and J lost 1; bases outside the gene matches: 17. This CDR3 comprises 19 residues. The germline V gene encodes CDR1 SGHRS and CDR2 YFSETQ.

V gene TRBV25-1 combines with J gene TRBJ1-3, with D perhaps TRBD1 (6 bases). With 3 bases removed from V and 8 bases from J, the gap between germline ends came to 17 bases. This CDR3 is 15 amino acids long. Germline assignment: CDR1 MGHDK and CDR2 SYGVNS. The CDR3 sequence is CASSEGGASRDTIYF. The CDR3 DNA is TGTGCCAGCAGTGAGGGGGGGGCCTCCCGGGACACCATATATTTT.

The chain joins TRBV7-2 to TRBJ2-1; 11 positions agree with TRBD2. The CDR3 consists of 16 residues. Germline V gene sequence: CDR1 SGHTA, CDR2 FQGNSA. Trimming removed 1 base from V and 4 bases from J; junction bases left unmatched: 3. CDR3 sequence (DNA): TGTGCCAGCAGCTTAGGGACTAGCGGGTTTTACAATGAGCAGTTCTTC. Residues: CASSLGTSGFYNEQFF.

CDR3 nucleotide sequence: TGTGCCAGCAGTTTCTGGACAGGGAACACCGGGGAGCTGTTTTTT. Translated, it gives CASSFWTGNTGELFF. The V gene is TRBV2, the J gene TRBJ2-2, with 7 bases fitting TRBD1. With V trimmed by 5 bases and J by 1 base, 4 bases remained unmatched. The CDR3 sequence is 15 residues long. Germline V lookup: CDR1 SNHLY, CDR2 FYNNEI.

This clone was detected once. The gene calls are TRBV2 and TRBJ2-5, with D perhaps TRBD1 (6 bases). The CDR3 consists of 14 residues. The V and J ends lost 6 bases and 2 bases respectively, with 13 bases between them. The germline gives CDR1 SNHLY, CDR2 FYNNEI. The CDR3 is CASRTQGLQETQYF. CDR3 DNA sequence: TGTGCCAGCAGGACACAGGGCCTTCAAGAGACCCAGTACTTC.

The rearrangement links TRBV28 to TRBJ1-5, with D perhaps TRBD1 (5 bases). Trimming removed 2 bases from V and 11 bases from J, with 16 bases in between. Per the germline V gene, CDR1 is MDHEN and CDR2 is SYDVKM. The CDR3 is 14 amino acids. Here the CDR3 reads CASSLIAGKKAQHF. The CDR3 nucleotides are TGTGCCAGCAGTTTAATTGCAGGGAAGAAAGCCCAGCATTTT.